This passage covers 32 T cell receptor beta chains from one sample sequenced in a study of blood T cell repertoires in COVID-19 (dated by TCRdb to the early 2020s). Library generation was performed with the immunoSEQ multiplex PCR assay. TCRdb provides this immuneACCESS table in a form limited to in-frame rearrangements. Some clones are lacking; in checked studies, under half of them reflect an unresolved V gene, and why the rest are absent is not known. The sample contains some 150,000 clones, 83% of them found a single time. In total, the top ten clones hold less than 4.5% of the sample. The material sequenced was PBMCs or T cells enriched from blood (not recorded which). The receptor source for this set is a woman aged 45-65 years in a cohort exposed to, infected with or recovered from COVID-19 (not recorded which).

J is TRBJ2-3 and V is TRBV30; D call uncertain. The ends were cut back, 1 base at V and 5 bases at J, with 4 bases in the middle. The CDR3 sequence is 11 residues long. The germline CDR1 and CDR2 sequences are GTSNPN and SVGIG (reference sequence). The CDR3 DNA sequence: TGTGCCTGGAGTGCGGGAGATACGCAGTATTTT. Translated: CAWSAGDTQYF.

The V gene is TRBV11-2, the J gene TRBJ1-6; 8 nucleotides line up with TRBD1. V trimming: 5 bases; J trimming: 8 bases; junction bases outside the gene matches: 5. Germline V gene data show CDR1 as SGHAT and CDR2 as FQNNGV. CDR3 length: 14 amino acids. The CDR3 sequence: CASSPRTGHSPLHF. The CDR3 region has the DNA TGTGCCAGCAGCCCAAGGACAGGGCATTCACCCCTCCACTTT. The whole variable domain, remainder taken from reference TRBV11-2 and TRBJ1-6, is EAGVAQSPRYKIIEKRQSVAFWCNPISGHATLYWYQQILGQGPKLLIQFQNNGVVDDSQLPKDRFSAERLKGVDSTLKIQPAKLEDSAVYLCASSPRTGHSPLHFGNGTRLTVT.

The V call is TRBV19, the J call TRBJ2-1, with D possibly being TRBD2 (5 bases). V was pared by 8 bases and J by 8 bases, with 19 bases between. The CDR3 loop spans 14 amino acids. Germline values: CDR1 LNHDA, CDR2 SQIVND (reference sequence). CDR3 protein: CASAPMGSSDEQFF. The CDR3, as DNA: TGTGCCAGTGCCCCCATGGGGAGTAGTGATGAGCAGTTCTTC.

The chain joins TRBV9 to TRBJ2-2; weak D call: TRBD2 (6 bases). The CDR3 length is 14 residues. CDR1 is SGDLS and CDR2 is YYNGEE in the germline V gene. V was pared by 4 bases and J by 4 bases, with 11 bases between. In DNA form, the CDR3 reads TGTGCCAGCAGCTCGGGACTCCCCACCGGGGAGCTGTTTTTT. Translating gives CASSSGLPTGELFF.

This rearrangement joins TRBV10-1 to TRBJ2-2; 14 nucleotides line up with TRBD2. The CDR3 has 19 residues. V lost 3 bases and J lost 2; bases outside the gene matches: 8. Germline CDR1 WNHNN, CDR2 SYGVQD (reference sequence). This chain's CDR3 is CASSDPGLAGGRNTGELFF. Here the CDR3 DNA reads TGCGCCAGCAGTGACCCAGGACTAGCGGGAGGTAGAAACACCGGGGAGCTGTTTTTT.

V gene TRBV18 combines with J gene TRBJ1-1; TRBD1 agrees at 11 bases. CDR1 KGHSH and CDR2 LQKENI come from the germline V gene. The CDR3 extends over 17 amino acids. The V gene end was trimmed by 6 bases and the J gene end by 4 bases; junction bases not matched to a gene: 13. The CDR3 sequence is CASSHNTPGQGVTEAFF. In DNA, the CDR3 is TGTGCCAGCTCCCATAATACCCCGGGACAGGGGGTCACTGAAGCTTTCTTT.

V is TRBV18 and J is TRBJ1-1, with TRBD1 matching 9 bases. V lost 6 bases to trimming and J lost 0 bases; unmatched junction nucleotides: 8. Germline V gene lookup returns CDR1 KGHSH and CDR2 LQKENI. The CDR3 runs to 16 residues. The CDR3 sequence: CASSKRQGEMNTEAFF. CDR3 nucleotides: TGTGCCAGCTCGAAACGACAGGGGGAGATGAACACTGAAGCTTTCTTT.

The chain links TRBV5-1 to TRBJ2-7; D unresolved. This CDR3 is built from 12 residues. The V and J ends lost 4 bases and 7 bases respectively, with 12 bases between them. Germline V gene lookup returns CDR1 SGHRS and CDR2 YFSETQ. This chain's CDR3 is CASSLVREEQYF. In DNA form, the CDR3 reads TGCGCCAGCAGCCTGGTGAGAGAAGAGCAGTACTTC.

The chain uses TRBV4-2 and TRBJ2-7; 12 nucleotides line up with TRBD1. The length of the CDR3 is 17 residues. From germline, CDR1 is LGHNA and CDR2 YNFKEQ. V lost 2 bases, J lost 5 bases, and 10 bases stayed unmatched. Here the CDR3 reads CASSQYSGTGGIHEQYF. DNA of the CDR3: TGTGCCAGCAGCCAATACTCCGGGACAGGGGGCATCCACGAGCAGTACTTC.

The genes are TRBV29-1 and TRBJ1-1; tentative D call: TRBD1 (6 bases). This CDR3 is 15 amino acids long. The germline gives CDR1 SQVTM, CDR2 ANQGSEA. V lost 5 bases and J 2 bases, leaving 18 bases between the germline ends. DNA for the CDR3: TGCAGCGTTCGGGGTGTGGGGACACCCAACACTGAAGCTTTCTTT. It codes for CSVRGVGTPNTEAFF.

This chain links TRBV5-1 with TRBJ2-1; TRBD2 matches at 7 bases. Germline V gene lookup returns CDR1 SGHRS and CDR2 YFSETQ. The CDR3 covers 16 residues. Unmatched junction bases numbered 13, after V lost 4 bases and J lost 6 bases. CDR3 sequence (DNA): TGCGCCAGCAGCCCGGAAGCGGGACTCCTAACCAATGAGCAGTTCTTC. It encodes CASSPEAGLLTNEQFF.

As DNA, the CDR3 is TGTGCCAGTAGTTCCTTTCAGGCTGGGGAGCTGTTTTTT. Translation: CASSSFQAGELFF. The chain couples TRBV19 to TRBJ2-2; D gene unclear. The V and J ends lost 5 bases and 8 bases respectively, with 12 bases between them. Germline V gene data show CDR1 as LNHDA and CDR2 as SQIVND (reference sequence). This CDR3 has 13 residues.

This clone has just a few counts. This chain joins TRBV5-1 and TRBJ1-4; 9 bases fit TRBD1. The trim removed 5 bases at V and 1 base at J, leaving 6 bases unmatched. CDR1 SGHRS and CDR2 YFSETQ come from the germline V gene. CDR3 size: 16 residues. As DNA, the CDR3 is TGCGCCAGCAGGTACACAGGGGGCGAAACTAATGAAAAACTGTTTTTT. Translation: CASRYTGGETNEKLFF.

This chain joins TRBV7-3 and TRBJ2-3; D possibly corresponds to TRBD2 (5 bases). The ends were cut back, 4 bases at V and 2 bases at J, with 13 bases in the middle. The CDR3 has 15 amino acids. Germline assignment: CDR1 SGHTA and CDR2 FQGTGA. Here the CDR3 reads CASSSGLSSTDTQYF. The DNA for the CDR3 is TGTGCCAGCAGCTCCGGACTTTCGTCCACAGATACGCAGTATTTT.

For the CDR3, the DNA is TGTGCCAGCAGCCCGACAGGGGGCAGTCAGCCCCAGCATTTT. It is translated as CASSPTGGSQPQHF. V usage is TRBV7-9 and J usage is TRBJ1-5, with 10 bases that match TRBD1. CDR3 size: 14 residues. The V and J ends lost 5 bases and 6 bases, in that order; junction bases with no gene match: 4. Germline V gene sequence: CDR1 SEHNR, CDR2 FQNEAQ (reference sequence).

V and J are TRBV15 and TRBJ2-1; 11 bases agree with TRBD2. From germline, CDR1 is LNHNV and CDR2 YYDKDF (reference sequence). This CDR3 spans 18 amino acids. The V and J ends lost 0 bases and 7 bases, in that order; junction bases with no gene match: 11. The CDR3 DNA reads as TGTGCCACCAGCAGAGATCTCTGGCTAGCGGGGGGTCGGAATGAGCAGTTCTTC. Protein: CATSRDLWLAGGRNEQFF.

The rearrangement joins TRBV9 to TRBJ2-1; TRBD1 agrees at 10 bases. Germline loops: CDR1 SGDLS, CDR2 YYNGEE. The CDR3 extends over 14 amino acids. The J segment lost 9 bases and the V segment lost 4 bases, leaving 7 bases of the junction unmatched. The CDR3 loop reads CASSPRTGGSEQFF. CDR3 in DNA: TGTGCCAGCAGCCCTCGGACAGGGGGAAGTGAGCAGTTCTTC.

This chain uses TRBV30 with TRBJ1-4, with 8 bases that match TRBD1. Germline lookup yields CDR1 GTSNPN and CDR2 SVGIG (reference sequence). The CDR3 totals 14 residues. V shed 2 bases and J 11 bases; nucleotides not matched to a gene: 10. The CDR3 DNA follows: TGTGCCTGGAGTCGCGGACAGGGATATGGGAAACTGTTTTTT. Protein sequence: CAWSRGQGYGKLFF. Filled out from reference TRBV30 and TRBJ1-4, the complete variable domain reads SQTIHQWPATLVQPVGSPLSLECTVEGTSNPNLYWYRQAAGRGLQLLFYSVGIGQISSEVPQNLSASRPQDRQFILSSKKLLLSDSGFYLCAWSRGQGYGKLFFGSGTQLSVL.

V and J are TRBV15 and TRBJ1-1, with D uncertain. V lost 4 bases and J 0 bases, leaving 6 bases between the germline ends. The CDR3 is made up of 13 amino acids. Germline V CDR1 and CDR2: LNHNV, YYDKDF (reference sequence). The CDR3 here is CATSMSVNTEAFF. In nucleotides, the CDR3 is TGTGCCACCAGCATGAGCGTGAACACTGAAGCTTTCTTT.

The CDR3 is CASSVGRLVCEQFF. In nucleotides, the CDR3 is TGTGCCAGCAGCGTAGGGAGACTAGTTTGTGAGCAGTTCTTC. The chain uses TRBV9 and TRBJ2-1; a possible D gene is TRBD2 (6 bases). The length of the CDR3 is 14 residues. V was trimmed by 0 bases and J by 9 bases, leaving 13 bases between them. CDR1 and CDR2 (germline): SGDLS, YYNGEE.

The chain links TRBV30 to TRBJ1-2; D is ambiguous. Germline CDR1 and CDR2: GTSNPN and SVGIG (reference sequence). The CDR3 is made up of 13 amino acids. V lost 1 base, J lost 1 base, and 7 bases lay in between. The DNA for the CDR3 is TGTGCCTGGAGTGGGCGGCGTAACTATGGCTACACCTTC. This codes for CAWSGRRNYGYTF. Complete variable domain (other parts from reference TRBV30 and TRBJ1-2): SQTIHQWPATLVQPVGSPLSLECTVEGTSNPNLYWYRQAAGRGLQLLFYSVGIGQISSEVPQNLSASRPQDRQFILSSKKLLLSDSGFYLCAWSGRRNYGYTFGSGTRLTVV.

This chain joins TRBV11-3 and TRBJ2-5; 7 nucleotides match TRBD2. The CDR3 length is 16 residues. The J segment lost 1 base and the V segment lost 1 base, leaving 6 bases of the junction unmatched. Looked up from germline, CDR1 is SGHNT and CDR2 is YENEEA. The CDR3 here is CASSLVGASGQETQYF. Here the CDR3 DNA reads TGTGCCAGCAGCTTAGTAGGGGCTAGCGGCCAAGAGACCCAGTACTTC.

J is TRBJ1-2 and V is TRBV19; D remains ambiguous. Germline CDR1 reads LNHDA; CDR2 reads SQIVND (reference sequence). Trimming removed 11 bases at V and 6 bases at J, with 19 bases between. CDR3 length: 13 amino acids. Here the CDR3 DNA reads TGTGCCGGCGGACGGGGAGGGATCGATGGCTACACCTTC. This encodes CAGGRGGIDGYTF.

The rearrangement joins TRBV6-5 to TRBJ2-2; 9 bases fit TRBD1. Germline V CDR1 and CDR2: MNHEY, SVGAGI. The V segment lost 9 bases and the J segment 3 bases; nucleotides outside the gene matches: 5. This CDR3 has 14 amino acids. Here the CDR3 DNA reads TGTGCCAGTAACAGGGGGCGGGACACCGGGGAGCTGTTTTTT. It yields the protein CASNRGRDTGELFF.

Here the CDR3 DNA reads TGTGCCAGCAGCCAAGACAGATATGGCTACACCTTC. Translation gives CASSQDRYGYTF. The chain joins TRBV7-9 to TRBJ1-2; D may be TRBD1 (5 bases). Between the trimmed V and J ends, which lost 5 bases and 5 bases, there was a span of 9 bases. CDR1 and CDR2 from the germline V gene are SEHNR and FQNEAQ (reference sequence). CDR3 size: 12 residues.

The CDR3 region is CATSDPRQGPNTGELFF. CDR3 in DNA: TGTGCCACCAGTGATCCACGACAGGGGCCCAACACCGGGGAGCTGTTTTTT. The chain joins TRBV24-1 to TRBJ2-2; 8 bases fit TRBD1. The CDR3 has 17 amino acids. Germline V gene lookup returns CDR1 KGHDR and CDR2 SFDVKD. V shed 3 bases, J shed 2 bases, and the junction held 7 bases outside the gene matches.

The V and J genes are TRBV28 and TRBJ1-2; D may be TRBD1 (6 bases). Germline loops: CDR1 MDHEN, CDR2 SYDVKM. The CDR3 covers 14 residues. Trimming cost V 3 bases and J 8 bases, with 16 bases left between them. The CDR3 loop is CASSLVTAQGGYTF. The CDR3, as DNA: TGTGCCAGCAGTTTGGTTACGGCCCAGGGGGGCTACACCTTC.

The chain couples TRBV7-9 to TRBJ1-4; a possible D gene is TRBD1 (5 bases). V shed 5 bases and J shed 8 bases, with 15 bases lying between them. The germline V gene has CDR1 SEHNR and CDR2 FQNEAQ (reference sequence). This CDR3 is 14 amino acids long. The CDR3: CASSPPVREEKLFF. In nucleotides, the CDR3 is TGTGCCAGCAGCCCCCCTGTCAGGGAAGAAAAACTGTTTTTT.

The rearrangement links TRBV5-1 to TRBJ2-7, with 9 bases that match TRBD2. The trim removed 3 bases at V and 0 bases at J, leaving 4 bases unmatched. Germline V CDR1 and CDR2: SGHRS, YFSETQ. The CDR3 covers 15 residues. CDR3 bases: TGCGCCAGCAGCTCTCTAGCGGGGAGCTCCTACGAGCAGTACTTC. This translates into CASSSLAGSSYEQYF. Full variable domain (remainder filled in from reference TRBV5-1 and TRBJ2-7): KAGVTQTPRYLIKTRGQQVTLSCSPISGHRSVSWYQQTPGQGLQFLFEYFSETQRNKGNFPGRFSGRQFSNSRSEMNVSTLELGDSALYLCASSSLAGSSYEQYFGPGTRLTVT.

The CDR3 nucleotides are TGTGCCTGGCGGGGGGAAGAGACCCAGTACTTC. Protein sequence: CAWRGEETQYF. This chain links TRBV30 with TRBJ2-5; 7 bases fit TRBD2. The CDR3 extends over 11 amino acids. Germline lookup yields CDR1 GTSNPN and CDR2 SVGIG (reference sequence). Trimming cost V 5 bases and J 3 bases; bases outside gene matches: 0.

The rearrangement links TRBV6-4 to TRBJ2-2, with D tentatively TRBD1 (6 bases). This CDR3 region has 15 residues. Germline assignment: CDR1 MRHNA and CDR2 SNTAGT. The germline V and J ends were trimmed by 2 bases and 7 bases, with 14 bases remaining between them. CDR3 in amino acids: CASSDRGADSGELFF. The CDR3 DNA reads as TGTGCCAGCAGTGACAGGGGTGCGGACAGCGGGGAGCTGTTTTTT.

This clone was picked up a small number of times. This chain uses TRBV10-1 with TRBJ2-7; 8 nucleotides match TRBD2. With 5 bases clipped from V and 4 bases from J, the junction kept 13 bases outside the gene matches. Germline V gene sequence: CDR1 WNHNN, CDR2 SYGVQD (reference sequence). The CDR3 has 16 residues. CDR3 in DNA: TGCGCCAGCAGTCCCGGGGGGGCGGGAGTTGGATACGAGCAGTACTTC. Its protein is CASSPGGAGVGYEQYF.